This TCR beta chain was captured by sequencing in a study of T-cell reconstitution after alpha-beta-depleted transplantation in children. Unique molecular identifiers featured in how the TCRbeta library was prepared. From the PCR reads, TCRdb called clonotypes with MiXCR, one entry per CDR3 protein. The table has 490,000 or so distinct CDR3 sequences, roughly an eighth seen once. This CDR3 is 15 amino acids long. CDR1 and CDR2 from the germline V gene are LGHDT and YNNKEL (reference sequence). The V end lost 2 bases, the J end lost 7 bases, and 18 bases lay between the germline ends. The sequence came from a human donor who donated a stem cell graft to a child with combined immunodeficiency. The chain is built from TRBV3-1 and TRBJ2-7; D unresolved. The specimen comprised PBMCs from the stem cell graft donor, sampled from the stem cell graft. The CDR3 loop is CASSQRSVGRREQYF. The DNA for the CDR3 is TGTGCCAGCAGCCAAAGGAGCGTCGGACGTCGTGAGCAGTACTTC.